The rows below give T cell receptor beta chains drawn from one sample of a study of blood T cell repertoires in COVID-19. TCRdb's copy holds only in-frame clones and misses some; the assay was immunoSEQ multiplex PCR. Among 110,000 or so clones listed, around 74% were seen once. Source material: peripheral blood. The receptors were gathered from a woman in her seventies with acute or convalescent COVID-19. CDR3s include the opening cysteine and the closing phenylalanine or tryptophan. D genes are given only for firm matches.

V	J	D	CDR3
TRBV20-1	TRBJ1-2	-	CSVVKDGYTF
TRBV5-1	TRBJ2-5	-	CASSYLTGPSGETQYF
TRBV7-8	TRBJ2-2	-	CASSLVGTSGELFF
TRBV20-1	TRBJ1-1	-	CSASGKTRAEAFF
TRBV30	TRBJ2-7	TRBD1	CAWSRDRDRYEQYF
TRBV9	TRBJ1-1	-	CASSVGAISSEAFF
TRBV5-1	TRBJ1-6	-	CASSLGQKGNSPLHF
TRBV5-1	TRBJ2-6	TRBD1	CASSPGQGSASGANVLTF
TRBV19	TRBJ1-5	TRBD1	CASSIYRGSNQPQHF
TRBV11-3	TRBJ1-1	-	CASSFRGTEAFF
TRBV7-2	TRBJ1-2	-	CASSLWGRTQDGYTF
TRBV5-6	TRBJ2-1	TRBD2	CASSLGSGGLSSYNEQFF
TRBV5-1	TRBJ1-1	-	CASSLAGQNTEAFF
TRBV5-8	TRBJ2-1	-	CASSLTGYNEQFF
TRBV5-6	TRBJ2-3	-	CASSLGGHTDTQYF
TRBV27	TRBJ1-2	-	CASSDSPGAYGYTF
TRBV5-1	TRBJ1-3	-	CASSLGGSWLSGNTIYF
TRBV10-3	TRBJ1-5	-	CATALGQSNQPQHF
TRBV4-1	TRBJ2-3	TRBD1	CASSHGPGQGSDTQYF
TRBV2	TRBJ2-7	TRBD2	CASSEEASGGGSSYEQYF
TRBV25-1	TRBJ2-3	TRBD2	CASSPRLAGRTDTQYF
TRBV7-6	TRBJ2-3	TRBD1	CASSPGTGDTDTQYF
TRBV19	TRBJ2-3	TRBD1	CASSIGAGGFADTQYF
TRBV27	TRBJ1-2	TRBD1	CASSPQGGASNLNYGYTF
TRBV28	TRBJ1-5	TRBD1	CASSFGGTGDQPQHF
TRBV19	TRBJ1-5	-	CASSGEAVPFSAISNQPQHF
TRBV24-1	TRBJ1-2	TRBD1	CATSDPGQAYGYTF
TRBV6-5	TRBJ1-4	-	CASSTDNEKLFF
TRBV2	TRBJ1-5	TRBD1	CASRLDRGQPQHF
TRBV7-9	TRBJ1-5	TRBD1	CASSLAGGLGQPQHF
TRBV19	TRBJ2-1	-	CASSISQQRNEQFF
TRBV6-1	TRBJ1-2	-	CASRSRVGYTF
TRBV5-1	TRBJ2-2	-	CASSSTGELFF
TRBV6-6	TRBJ1-2	-	CASSPDSDGYTF
TRBV3-1/TRBV3-2	TRBJ2-2	-	CACGNTGELFF
TRBV4-2	TRBJ2-1	TRBD2	CASSPASGGAGNEQFF
TRBV10-3	TRBJ2-5	-	CAISESGGPQETQYF
TRBV7-2	TRBJ2-3	TRBD1	CASSLDRTDTQYF
TRBV3-1/TRBV3-2	TRBJ1-5	-	CASSQGQANQPQHF
TRBV30	TRBJ2-6	-	CAWTLRARGYVSGANVLTF
TRBV3-1/TRBV3-2	TRBJ1-2	TRBD1	CASSYLGQGNYGYTF
TRBV3-1/TRBV3-2	TRBJ1-1	TRBD1	CASSQNRGEAEAFF
TRBV15	TRBJ2-4	-	CATSRDGQPKNIQYF
TRBV30	TRBJ1-6	-	CAWSVLPTGYSPLHF
TRBV10-1	TRBJ1-1	TRBD1	CASSRDSLEEAFF
TRBV19	TRBJ2-3	TRBD1	CASSSRTGPRTDTQYF
TRBV4-1	TRBJ2-3	-	CASSQAADTQYF
TRBV5-4	TRBJ1-4	-	CASSPGGGVNEKLFF
TRBV13	TRBJ2-3	-	CASMQRGAKTDTQYF
TRBV2	TRBJ1-1	TRBD1	CASSEDRATEAFF
TRBV6-5	TRBJ1-2	TRBD1	CASSSTGDYGYTF
TRBV7-6	TRBJ1-2	TRBD1	CASSLVQGANYGYTF
TRBV5-1	TRBJ2-3	-	CASSRAQDTDTQYF